This is a list of T cell receptor beta chains from one sample in a study of prognosis after radiotherapy for stage I lung cancer. Each CDR3 protein gets one entry after TCRdb re-called the multiplex PCR reads with MiXCR. This table has about 14,000 distinct CDR3 sequences, roughly 26% appearing once. This specimen was PBMCs, taken before or after stereotactic body radiation therapy (not recorded which). The receptors come from a donor aged 50 or older with non-small cell lung cancer. The CDR3 runs from the conserved cysteine through the conserved F or W. A D gene is named only where the DNA matches it firmly. The size field is filled for only some rows; it gives once, few, many or a size class.

many	-	TRBV28	TRBJ2-7	TGTGCCAGCAGTCCCGGGGATTCCTACGAGCAGTACTTC	CASSPGDSYEQYF
many	-	TRBV7-2	TRBJ1-1	TGTGCCAGCAGCTTAGCACGTGAAGCTTTCTTT	CASSLAREAFF
many	-	TRBV6-1	TRBJ1-5	TGTGCCAGTCACCGTGTCGCTACGGGGGGAACCCAGCATTTT	CASHRVATGGTQHF
many	-	TRBV7-9	TRBJ2-7	TGTGCCAGCAGCCCCCCCCTAGTAGGGGACTACGAGCAGTACTTC	CASSPPLVGDYEQYF
many	-	TRBV18	TRBJ2-6	TGTGCCAGCTCACGGACAACAACGGCCTTTGACTCTGGGGCCAACGTCCTGACTTTC	CASSRTTTAFDSGANVLTF
many	-	TRBV7-9	TRBJ2-7	TGTGCCAGCAGCCCCAGCGGATCCTACGAGCAGTACTTC	CASSPSGSYEQYF
many	TRBD1	TRBV19	TRBJ2-4	TGTGCCAGTAGTGTAATCCCAGGGCAGACAGGGTTAGCCAAAAACATTCAGTACTTC	CASSVIPGQTGLAKNIQYF
many	-	TRBV28	TRBJ1-2	TGTGCCAGCAGTTTTGCAGGGGCTACCTATGGCTACACCTTC	CASSFAGATYGYTF
many	-	TRBV20-1	TRBJ2-2	TGCAGTGCTATGACTCTGTCGAACACCGGGGAGCTGTTTTTT	CSAMTLSNTGELFF
-	-	TRBV19	TRBJ2-1	TGTGCCAGTAGTGAGGATAGAGGCTCATACAATGAGCAGTTCTTC	CASSEDRGSYNEQFF
many	-	TRBV4-2	TRBJ1-2	TGTGCCAGCAGCCAAGATAGTACAGGCCCGAAGTCTGGCTACACCTTC	CASSQDSTGPKSGYTF
many	-	TRBV20-1	TRBJ2-1	TGCAGTGTTGCGGACTTCTTGGTGCAGTTCTTC	CSVADFLVQFF
many	-	TRBV3-1	TRBJ1-5	TGTGCCAGCAGCCAAGACGCAGGTTCCCATCAGCCCCAGCATTTT	CASSQDAGSHQPQHF
many	TRBD2	TRBV14	TRBJ2-1	TGTGCCAGCAGCCCGTCGGGACTAGCGGGAGTTGAGCAGTTCTTC	CASSPSGLAGVEQFF
medium-sized	-	TRBV5-1	TRBJ2-3	TGCGCCAGCAGCTCGACAGCAAGCAGGGGAAGAGATACGCAGTATTTT	CASSSTASRGRDTQYF
many	-	TRBV6-1	TRBJ1-1	TGTGCCAGCAGTGGGAGAGGGGGAGAAGCTTTCTTT	CASSGRGGEAFF
medium-sized	-	TRBV20-1	TRBJ2-7	TGCAGTGCGGGAAGTTTCAGGGTTTCCTCTAATTACGAGCAGTACTTC	CSAGSFRVSSNYEQYF
-	-	TRBV2	TRBJ1-2	TGTGCCAGCACGGAGCAGGGTTCGTTGTATGGCTACACCTTC	CASTEQGSLYGYTF
many	-	TRBV2	TRBJ2-5	TGTGCCAGCGCAGGGGTGGAAGAGACCCAGTACTTC	CASAGVEETQYF
medium-sized	TRBD1	TRBV20-1	TRBJ1-5	TGCAGTGCTTCTGCAGGACAGGGGTTTCAGCCCCAGCATTTT	CSASAGQGFQPQHF
medium-sized	TRBD2	TRBV12-3/TRBV12-4	TRBJ2-7	TGTGCCAGCAGTCCCGTTAGCGGGAGGGAGCGCGAGCAGTACTTC	CASSPVSGREREQYF
many	-	TRBV3-1	TRBJ2-3	TGTGCCAGCAGCTCGCACGGAGATACGCAGTATTTT	CASSSHGDTQYF
many	-	TRBV3-1	TRBJ1-4	TGTGCCAGCAGCCCACTACGCGGACAGCGGGGTAATGAAAAACTGTTTTTT	CASSPLRGQRGNEKLFF
-	-	TRBV7-2	TRBJ2-3	TGTGCCAGCAGTACACGGGGGGCTACGCAGTATTTT	CASSTRGATQYF
many	-	TRBV12-3/TRBV12-4	TRBJ2-5	TGTGCCAGCACCAACTACTCCACCCAGTACTTC	CASTNYSTQYF